The 8 T cell receptor beta chains below all came from one sample that was sequenced in a study of OX40 agonist ivuxolimab in advanced cancers. The method was the immunoSEQ multiplex PCR assay. The source is immuneACCESS, and TCRdb retained only in-frame sequences with V and J called. Part of the clones is not carried over; for the studies checked, unresolved V genes explain less than half of this, and the remainder is unexplained. For this sample the table gives some 70,000 clones, of which around nine tenths were detected only once. Less than 1% of the sample is held by the ten biggest clonotypes. The sample was CD4+ or CD8+ T cells sorted from blood, taken in a trial of the OX40 agonist ivuxolimab. Receptor source: an adult with an advanced solid tumor such as melanoma, head and neck, liver or kidney cancer.

V usage is TRBV5-6 and J usage is TRBJ2-3, with 7 bases identical to TRBD2. CDR1 and CDR2 (germline): SGHDT, YYEEEE. The V segment lost 1 base and the J segment 2 bases; nucleotides outside the gene matches: 1. This CDR3 region has 14 residues. CDR3 amino acids: CASSLTSATDTQYF. The DNA of the CDR3 is TGTGCCAGCAGCTTGACTAGCGCCACAGATACGCAGTATTTT. The full variable domain, with the rest looked up from reference TRBV5-6 and TRBJ2-3, is DAGVTQSPTHLIKTRGQQVTLRCSPKSGHDTVSWYQQALGQGPQFIFQYYEEEERQRGNFPDRFSGHQFPNYSSELNVNALLLGDSALYLCASSLTSATDTQYFGPGTRLTVL.

This chain joins TRBV19 and TRBJ2-1, with 8 positions matching TRBD1. V shed 5 bases, J shed 6 bases, and the junction held 9 bases outside the gene matches. This CDR3 is 15 amino acids long. Germline values: CDR1 LNHDA, CDR2 SQIVND (reference sequence). The chain's CDR3 is CASSGQGSHLNEQFF. CDR3 DNA: TGTGCCAGTAGTGGACAGGGATCCCACCTCAATGAGCAGTTCTTC.

This clone appeared a single time. The chain is built from TRBV5-8 and TRBJ2-1; 7 bases agree with TRBD2. This CDR3 has 17 residues. Germline assignment: CDR1 SGHTS and CDR2 YDEGEE. The V gene end was trimmed by 0 bases and the J gene end by 9 bases; junction bases not matched to a gene: 15. The CDR3 coding sequence is TGTGCCAGCAGCTTGGCCCCGGGCGGGAGTGGGAGGAGTGAGCAGTTCTTC. Translated: CASSLAPGGSGRSEQFF.

The chain has TRBV6-6 and TRBJ2-7; D is undetermined. Trimming took off 6 bases at V and 1 base at J, with 10 bases between the two ends. Germline assignment: CDR1 MNHNY and CDR2 SVGAGI (reference sequence). The CDR3 loop spans 13 amino acids. The CDR3 protein is CASSREISYEQYF. The CDR3 coding sequence is TGTGCCAGCAGCCGAGAGATTTCCTACGAGCAGTACTTC.

J is TRBJ2-6 and V is TRBV5-1; D is ambiguous. Germline CDR1 SGHRS, CDR2 YFSETQ. Trimming removed 4 bases at V and 0 bases at J, with 8 bases between. The CDR3 sequence is 15 residues long. CDR3 protein: CASSGPSSGANVLTF. In DNA form, the CDR3 reads TGCGCCAGCAGCGGACCATCCTCTGGGGCCAACGTCCTGACTTTC. Using reference TRBV5-1 and TRBJ2-6 for the parts outside the CDR3, the full variable domain is KAGVTQTPRYLIKTRGQQVTLSCSPISGHRSVSWYQQTPGQGLQFLFEYFSETQRNKGNFPGRFSGRQFSNSRSEMNVSTLELGDSALYLCASSGPSSGANVLTFGAGSRLTVL.

The V call is TRBV11-2, the J call TRBJ2-1; 7 bases line up with TRBD2. V lost 4 bases and J lost 10; bases outside the gene matches: 10. The CDR3 consists of 14 residues. Germline V gives CDR1 SGHAT, CDR2 FQNNGV. DNA of the CDR3: TGTGCCAGCAGCTCACTCAAAGCGGGACCAGAGCAGTTCTTC. It encodes CASSSLKAGPEQFF.

This clone was recorded only once. One end of the junction fails to match germline, which may point to a read error. Other DNA sequences in the same sample also yield this CDR3. The CDR3 nucleotides are TGCGCCAGTAGTATAGGAGGCAATCAGCCCCAGCATTTT. Its translation: CASSIGGNQPQHF. V is TRBV19 and J is TRBJ1-5, with D unresolved. CDR3 length equals 13 residues. Germline CDR1 reads LNHDA; CDR2 reads SQIVND (reference sequence).

This sequence joins TRBV11-2 and TRBJ2-7, with D possibly TRBD1 on 6 matching bases. Trimming pared 0 bases from V and 2 bases from J, leaving 11 bases between. CDR3 size: 15 residues. The germline gives CDR1 SGHAT, CDR2 FQNNGV. CDR3 residues: CASSLDPGVAYEQYF. In nucleotides, the CDR3 is TGTGCCAGCAGCTTAGATCCAGGGGTAGCCTACGAGCAGTACTTC.